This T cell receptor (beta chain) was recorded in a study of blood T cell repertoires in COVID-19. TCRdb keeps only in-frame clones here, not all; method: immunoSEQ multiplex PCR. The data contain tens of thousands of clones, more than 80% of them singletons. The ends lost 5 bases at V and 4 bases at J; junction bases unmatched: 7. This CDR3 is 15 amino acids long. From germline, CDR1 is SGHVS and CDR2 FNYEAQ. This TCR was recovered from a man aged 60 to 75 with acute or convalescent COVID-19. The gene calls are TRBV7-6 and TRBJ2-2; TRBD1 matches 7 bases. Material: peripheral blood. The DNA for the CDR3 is TGTGCCAGCAGCGCAGGGACAGTGATCACCGGGGAGCTGTTTTTT. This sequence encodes CASSAGTVITGELFF.